The clone carrying this TCR beta chain was seen just once. The data were obtained in a study of blood T cell repertoires in COVID-19. TCRdb's copy holds only in-frame clones and misses some; the assay was immunoSEQ multiplex PCR. The profile shows under 250,000 clones, roughly 80% of them singletons. The CDR3 loop spans 13 amino acids. After removal of 6 bases from V and 6 bases from J, the junction contained 6 bases not matched to a gene. From germline, CDR1 is MNHEY and CDR2 SMNVEV (reference sequence). The receptor was derived from a woman in her 50s who had been exposed to COVID-19. The gene calls are TRBV27 and TRBJ1-2, with 8 bases identical to TRBD1. The sample consisted of PBMCs or T cells enriched from blood (not recorded which). The CDR3 loop is CASRQTGVHGYTF. The CDR3 DNA follows: TGTGCCAGCAGACAGACAGGGGTCCATGGCTACACCTTC.